The clone carrying this T cell receptor (beta chain) was observed a handful of times. The target antigen is unknown. The record originates from a study of glioma-infiltrating T cells. Germline V gives CDR1 SGHRS, CDR2 YFSETQ. CDR3 length: 15 amino acids. J was trimmed by 5 bases and V by 3 bases; bases with no gene match: 6. The iRepertoire nested amplicon-rescue multiplex PCR amplified TCR alpha and beta CDR3s from RNA. TCRdb itself ran the multiplex PCR reads through MiXCR, one entry per CDR3 protein. The sample contains 84,000 or so distinct CDR3 sequences, 20% to 25% of which appear only once. The study, taken as a whole, reports: Non-neoplastic patients had below-expected tissue-blood divergence, while all gliomas exceeded expectation.

The chain is built from TRBV5-1 and TRBJ2-1, with 9 bases that match TRBD1. Sequencing was done on a sample of glioma tissue, nonneoplastic brain tissue, or PBMCs (not recorded which). This sequence originates from a human donor with low-grade glioma or glioblastoma, undergoing nonglioma brain surgery, or in good health (not recorded which). The CDR3 DNA reads TGCGCCAGCAGCTACTACAGGGGGCTCAACAATGAGCAGTTCTTC. Protein sequence: CASSYYRGLNNEQFF.